This T cell receptor (beta chain) was retrieved from a study of T cell changes during pregnancy in multiple sclerosis. This table comes from immunoSEQ multiplex PCR, and its TCRdb copy is limited to in-frame clones, with some not included. The repertoire holds more than 65,000 clones, roughly 91% seen once, with under 1.3% in the top ten. The sequence was collected from a female donor with multiple sclerosis, enrolled in a pregnancy study. This specimen consisted of peripheral blood, obtained in the first trimester of pregnancy.

The CDR3 sequence: CASSLPGQGVSDEQFF. CDR3 nucleotides: TGTGCCAGCAGCTTGCCGGGACAGGGGGTTTCGGATGAGCAGTTCTTC. The rearrangement uses TRBV13 and TRBJ2-1; 11 bases map to TRBD1. Germline CDR1 is PRHDT and CDR2 is FYEKMQ (reference sequence). J lost 8 bases, V lost 3 bases, and 9 bases had no gene match. The CDR3 is 16 residues long.